This T cell receptor (beta chain) was obtained from a study of CD8 T cells in Susac syndrome. The CDR3 covers 15 residues. V was cut by 3 bases and J by 7 bases, with 16 bases left in between. CDR1 is WSHSY and CDR2 is SAAADI in the germline V gene. RNA, at about 0.45 to 1 ug, was reverse transcribed with random hexamers. MiXCR, applied by TCRdb to the immunoSEQ multiplex PCR reads, yields one record per CDR3 protein. The sample records 400,000 to 550,000 distinct CDR3 sequences, approximately 85% being singletons. Negative isolation yielded the CD8+ and CD4+ T cells, while FACS enriched the TEMRA cells.

This chain connects TRBV10-2 to TRBJ1-5, with D perhaps matching TRBD1 (5 bases). The TCR comes from a human donor with multiple sclerosis. The specimen was CD8+ T cells from PBMCs. CDR3 in DNA: TGCGCCAGCAGTGATTTGTTCGGGGGGATGCAGCCCCAGCATTTT. This sequence encodes CASSDLFGGMQPQHF.